This entry lists 11 T cell receptor beta chains sequenced from one sample in a study of cytotoxic CD8 clonotypes in ibrutinib-treated CLL. Some clones are missing from TCRdb's copy, which holds only in-frame ones; the method was immunoSEQ multiplex PCR. The repertoire holds around 41,000 clones, with approximately 70% as singletons. The material was PBMCs, obtained at disease progression, from a patient treated with ibrutinib. The receptor set was obtained from a human donor with chronic lymphocytic leukemia.

This clone appeared a single time. The chain carries TRBV18 and TRBJ2-3, with a possible D match to TRBD1 (5 bases). With 3 bases removed from V and 0 bases from J, the gap between germline ends came to 10 bases. This CDR3 contains 15 residues. Germline V lookup: CDR1 KGHSH, CDR2 LQKENI. The CDR3 nucleotides are TGTGCCAGCTCACCTACGACAGCTAGCACAGATACGCAGTATTTT. This translates into CASSPTTASTDTQYF.

The genes are TRBV19 and TRBJ1-3; perhaps TRBD1 as D (5 bases). V was cut by 3 bases and J by 4 bases, with 10 bases left in between. This CDR3 contains 14 residues. Germline loops: CDR1 LNHDA, CDR2 SQIVND (reference sequence). The CDR3 coding sequence is TGTGCCAGTAGTATGGGAGGGGACGGAAACACCATATATTTT. Encoded protein: CASSMGGDGNTIYF.

The chain uses TRBV5-1 and TRBJ2-3, with 7 bases identical to TRBD1. The length of the CDR3 is 16 residues. V lost 4 bases to trimming and J lost 3 bases; unmatched junction nucleotides: 11. CDR1 SGHRS and CDR2 YFSETQ come from the germline V gene. CDR3 in DNA: TGCGCCAGCAGCCATCCCGGGACAGATTCTACAGATACGCAGTATTTT. Translation: CASSHPGTDSTDTQYF.

The chain combines TRBV7-6 with TRBJ2-2, with D possibly matching TRBD1 (5 bases). V dropped 8 bases and J dropped 6 bases, with 13 bases sitting between them. The CDR3 contains 13 residues. Germline V lookup: CDR1 SGHVS, CDR2 FNYEAQ. CDR3 DNA sequence: TGTGCCAGCGTTCAGGGTTGGTCCGGGGAGCTGTTTTTT. Translation: CASVQGWSGELFF.

The gene calls are TRBV6-6 and TRBJ2-7; D might be TRBD1 (6 bases). V lost 8 bases and J lost 2, with 13 bases in between. The germline V gene encodes CDR1 MNHNY and CDR2 SVGAGI (reference sequence). The CDR3 sequence is 13 residues long. This CDR3 reads CASYRAGAYEQYF. The CDR3 DNA follows: TGTGCCAGCTACCGGGCAGGGGCCTACGAGCAGTACTTC.

The J gene is TRBJ2-7, the V gene TRBV7-8, with D tentatively TRBD1 (6 bases). The CDR3 contains 14 residues. CDR1 is SGHVS, CDR2 FQNEAQ, per germline. Trimming removed 5 bases at V and 2 bases at J, with 13 bases between. The CDR3 region is CASSPLQGPYEQYF. DNA for the CDR3: TGTGCCAGCAGCCCATTACAGGGACCCTACGAGCAGTACTTC.

The CDR3, as DNA: TGCGCCAGCAGCTCGTCTGACTGGGGGGCTGAAGCTTTCTTT. This sequence encodes CASSSSDWGAEAFF. This rearrangement joins TRBV5-1 to TRBJ1-1; perhaps TRBD1 as D (5 bases). Between the trimmed V and J ends, which lost 3 bases and 6 bases, there was a span of 15 bases. This CDR3 comprises 14 residues. Germline assignment: CDR1 SGHRS and CDR2 YFSETQ.

This rearrangement joins TRBV7-2 to TRBJ2-3; 7 bases line up with TRBD2. The germline gives CDR1 SGHTA, CDR2 FQGNSA. The CDR3 runs to 16 residues. The trim removed 5 bases at V and 2 bases at J, leaving 10 bases unmatched. The CDR3, as DNA: TGTGCCAGCAGCAAAAGCCGCCTAGCGGACACAGATACGCAGTATTTT. Amino acids: CASSKSRLADTDTQYF.

The V call is TRBV7-3, the J call TRBJ2-1; 10 positions agree with TRBD1. Per the germline V gene, CDR1 is SGHTA and CDR2 is FQGTGA. The length of the CDR3 is 17 residues. J lost 6 bases, V lost 1 base, and 9 bases had no gene match. CDR3 residues: CASSLMTSGTGANEQFF. CDR3 nucleotides: TGTGCCAGCAGCTTAATGACGAGCGGGACAGGGGCCAATGAGCAGTTCTTC.

This clone has just a few counts. In DNA form, the CDR3 reads TGTGCCAGCACCCGACAGGGGTCTAACTATGGCTACACCTTC. This encodes CASTRQGSNYGYTF. This sequence joins TRBV2 and TRBJ1-2; TRBD1 agrees at 8 bases. V lost 7 bases to trimming and J lost 0 bases; unmatched junction nucleotides: 4. The CDR3 totals 14 residues. Germline V gene sequence: CDR1 SNHLY, CDR2 FYNNEI.

The chain has TRBV7-9 and TRBJ1-5, with 7 positions matching TRBD1. The CDR3 has 16 amino acids. Germline CDR1 is SEHNR and CDR2 is FQNEAQ (reference sequence). The V gene end was trimmed by 3 bases and the J gene end by 6 bases; junction bases not matched to a gene: 11. The CDR3 DNA reads as TGTGCCAGCAGCTTTGGGACAGTAGGGTCAGGTCAGCCCCAGCATTTT. Its protein is CASSFGTVGSGQPQHF.